This is a list of T cell receptor beta chains from one sample in a study of cytomegalovirus exposure and HLA in healthy donors. The repertoire was sequenced with immunoSEQ multiplex PCR; TCRdb's copy has only in-frame clones and lacks some. The table includes 100,000 to 150,000 clones, roughly 83% detected once. The sample was PBMCs. The receptor set was obtained from a man aged 18 to 35 in good health and CMV-seropositive. The CDR3 runs from the conserved cysteine through the conserved F or W. Each record gives: J gene, V gene, CDR3 protein.

TRBJ1-2	TRBV11-2	CASSLDQGMADGYTF
TRBJ1-1	TRBV2	CASSEAGRVGGHMNTEAFF
TRBJ1-5	TRBV28	CASSLKFEGGGEILYSNQPQHF
TRBJ1-1	TRBV7-2	CASSATGPMNTEAFF
TRBJ1-6	TRBV4-2	CASSQEGGTGGSPLHF
TRBJ2-7	TRBV6-5	CASSYSIGGYYEQYF
TRBJ1-1	TRBV4-1	CASSQVIQGEAFF
TRBJ2-7	TRBV4-1	CASSQMRRLSSSYEQYF
TRBJ1-4	TRBV5-6	CASSSRTGAATNEKLFF
TRBJ2-7	TRBV2	CATRTGDSTYEQYF
TRBJ2-1	TRBV29-1	CSGLGGNEQFF
TRBJ1-6	TRBV7-4	CASSLPTRHF
TRBJ2-5	TRBV7-3	CASSSLGGYQETQYF
TRBJ2-1	TRBV27	CASSPDRRNYNEQFF
TRBJ2-1	TRBV14	CASRGTRNSDEQFF
TRBJ1-3	TRBV9	CASSPDRLSGNTIYF
TRBJ1-1	TRBV9	CASSASGGAEAFF
TRBJ2-5	TRBV7-9	CASSLATSGAETQYF
TRBJ1-2	TRBV4-1	CASSQGTGTNYGYTF
TRBJ2-2	TRBV2	CASSPLDAPAAGELFF
TRBJ2-4	TRBV5-1	CASSLRVDRDIQYF
TRBJ1-1	TRBV9	CASSGQGAGTEAFF
TRBJ2-5	TRBV5-1	CASTSKTSGSRAAETQYF
TRBJ1-3	TRBV21-1	CASSKERFGLGGNTIYF
TRBJ2-7	TRBV5-6	CASSLGSAGNEQYF
TRBJ2-7	TRBV6-4	CASRASGGKTYEQYF
TRBJ1-5	TRBV27	CASSDNFRVSPFGNQPQHF
TRBJ2-5	TRBV11-2	CASSLNPTGEAVETQYF
TRBJ1-1	TRBV19	CASSIDRGKMNTEAFF
TRBJ1-1	TRBV5-1	CASSLEGQIMNTEAFF
TRBJ1-4	TRBV11-2	CASSLGGKGSVGEKLFF
TRBJ1-4	TRBV19	CASSSREGEKLFF
TRBJ1-6	TRBV2	CASSSDSFSPLHF
TRBJ2-7	TRBV18	CASSPAQGPYEQYF
TRBJ1-5	TRBV28	CASASPGKSNQPQHF
TRBJ1-1	TRBV6-7	CASSPPAGENTEAFF
TRBJ1-5	TRBV27	CASSQGLSNQPQHF
TRBJ2-7	TRBV30	CAWSVAPSYEQYF
TRBJ2-1	TRBV6-1	CASSETSGGRNEQFF
TRBJ2-7	TRBV30	CAWEHRSYEQYF
TRBJ2-7	TRBV6-1	CASSPPPSYEQYF
TRBJ2-7	TRBV12-5	CASGLVLGASYEQYF
TRBJ1-2	TRBV2	CASSEPAVLYGYTF
TRBJ1-1	TRBV7-6	CASSSNRDTEAFF
TRBJ2-7	TRBV29-1	CSVGWGGLSYEQYF
TRBJ1-4	TRBV9	CASRPFGGKMPPEGKLFF
TRBJ1-6	TRBV7-8	CASSRRDREFNSPLHF
TRBJ2-3	TRBV4-1	CASSQDGGLSTDTQYF